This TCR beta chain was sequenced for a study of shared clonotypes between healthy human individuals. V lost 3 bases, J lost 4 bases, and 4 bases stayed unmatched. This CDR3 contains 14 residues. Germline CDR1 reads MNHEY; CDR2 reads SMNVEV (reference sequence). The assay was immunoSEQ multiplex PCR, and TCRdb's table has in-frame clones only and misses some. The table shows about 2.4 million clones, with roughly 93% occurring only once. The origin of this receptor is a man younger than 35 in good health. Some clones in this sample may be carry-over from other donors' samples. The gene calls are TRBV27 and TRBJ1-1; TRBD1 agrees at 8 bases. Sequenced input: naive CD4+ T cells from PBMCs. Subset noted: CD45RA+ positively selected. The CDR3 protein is CASSFQGAATEAFF. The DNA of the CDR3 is TGTGCCAGCAGTTTTCAGGGGGCGGCCACTGAAGCTTTCTTT.